The T cell receptor (beta chain) described here comes from a study of shared clonotypes between healthy human individuals. At the level of the study: The people who gave samples were two women and a few men aged 18 to 49. General study findings and limits: Genetic and exposure-history diversity was limited by the few donors.

CD45RO-negative CD8 cells positively selected for CCR7 made up the naive population, which excluded terminally differentiated effector memory CD45RA+ cells. Donors were healthy HIV-negative adults without recently reported acute infections or vaccinations. A note on this clone: Its matching antigen is unknown.

Methods used by the authors: Because ImmunoSEQ provided only junction sequences with no quality scores, the filtering differed. Profiled with immunoSEQ multiplex PCR; TCRdb holds only in-frame clones, not every one. For V, J and clone size, that table is used; D and trimming come from the DNA. The table shows 2 million to 2.5 million clones, with just over 90% occurring only once. The TCR originated in a man aged 18 to 29 in good health. Some clones in this sample may be carry-over from other donors' samples. Source material: naive CD8+ T cells from PBMCs.

In DNA form, the CDR3 reads TGTGCCAGTAGTGTGGGGACAGGTCTCCACGAGCAGTACTTC. It yields the protein CASSVGTGLHEQYF. V is TRBV19 and J is TRBJ2-7, with 8 nucleotides matching TRBD1. Germline V gene data show CDR1 as LNHDA and CDR2 as SQIVND (reference sequence). CDR3 length equals 14 residues. V was clipped by 5 bases and J by 5 bases; unmatched bases: 8.